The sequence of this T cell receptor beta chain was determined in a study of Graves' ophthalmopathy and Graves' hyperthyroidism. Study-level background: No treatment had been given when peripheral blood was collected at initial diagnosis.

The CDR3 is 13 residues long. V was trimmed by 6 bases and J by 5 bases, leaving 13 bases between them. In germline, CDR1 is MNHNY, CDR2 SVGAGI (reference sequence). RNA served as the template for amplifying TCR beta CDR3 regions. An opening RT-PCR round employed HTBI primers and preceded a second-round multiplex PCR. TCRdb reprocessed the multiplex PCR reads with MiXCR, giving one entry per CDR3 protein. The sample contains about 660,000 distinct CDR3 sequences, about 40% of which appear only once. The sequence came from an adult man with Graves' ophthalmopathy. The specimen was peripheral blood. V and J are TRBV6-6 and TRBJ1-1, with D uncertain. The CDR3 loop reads CASRPETRTEAFF. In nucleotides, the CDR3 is TGTGCCAGCAGACCAGAGACAAGAACTGAAGCTTTCTTT.